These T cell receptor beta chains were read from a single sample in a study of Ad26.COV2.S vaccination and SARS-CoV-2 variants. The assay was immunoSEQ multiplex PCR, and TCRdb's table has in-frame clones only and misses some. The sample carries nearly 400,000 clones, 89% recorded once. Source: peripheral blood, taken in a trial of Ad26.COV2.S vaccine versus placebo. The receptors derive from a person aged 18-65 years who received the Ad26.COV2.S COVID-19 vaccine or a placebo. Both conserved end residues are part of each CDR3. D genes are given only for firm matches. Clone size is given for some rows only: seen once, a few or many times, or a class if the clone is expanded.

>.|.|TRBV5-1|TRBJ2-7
TGCGCCAGCAGCTTGGTACAGCTCTCGGCCGAGCAGTACTTC
CASSLVQLSAEQYF
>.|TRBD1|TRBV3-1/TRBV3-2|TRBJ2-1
TGTGCCAGCAGCCCCCGGGACAGGGAGTACAATGAGCAGTTCTTC
CASSPRDREYNEQFF
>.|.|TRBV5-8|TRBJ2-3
TGTGCCAGCAACCGGGACCTGAGCACAGATACGCAGTATTTT
CASNRDLSTDTQYF
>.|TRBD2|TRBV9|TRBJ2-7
TGTGCCAGCAGCGTAGAAGCGGGACGGGGATACGAGCAGTACTTC
CASSVEAGRGYEQYF
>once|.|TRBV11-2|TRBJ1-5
TGTGCCAGCAGCTTGACGGCAGGGCTATCCGGAGGGCCCCAGCATTTT
CASSLTAGLSGGPQHF
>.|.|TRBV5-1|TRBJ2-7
TGCGCCAGCAGCTTACCTCCGGGAGAGCAGTACTTC
CASSLPPGEQYF
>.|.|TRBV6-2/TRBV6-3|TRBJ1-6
TGTGCCAGCAGTTACTCGTCCGTGATAGAGGGTAAAGGGAATAATTCACCCCTCCACTTT
CASSYSSVIEGKGNNSPLHF
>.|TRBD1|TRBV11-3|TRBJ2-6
TGTGCCAGCAGCTTCACAGGGGCTGGGGCCAACGTCCTGACTTTC
CASSFTGAGANVLTF
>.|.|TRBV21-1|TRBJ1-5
TGTGCCAGCAGTCAGGGACAGGGGGCTGGTCAGCCCCAGCATTTT
CASSQGQGAGQPQHF
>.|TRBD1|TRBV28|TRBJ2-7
TGTGCCAGCAGTCCAATTTTGGGGACAGGAGAAGAGGACGAGCAGTACTTC
CASSPILGTGEEDEQYF
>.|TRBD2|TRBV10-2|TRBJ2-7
TGCGCCAGCATTCTCGGACTAGCGGGACCCTACGAGCAGTACTTC
CASILGLAGPYEQYF
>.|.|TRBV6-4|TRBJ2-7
TGTGCCAGCATGCCAGCGGGTCTCACCTACGAGCAGTACTTC
CASMPAGLTYEQYF
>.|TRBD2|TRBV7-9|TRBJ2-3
TGTGCCAGCAGCCCTAGCGGGAGCGCTGATACGCAGTATTTT
CASSPSGSADTQYF
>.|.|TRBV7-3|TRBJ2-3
TGTGCCAGCAGCTCCCTTACGATAGATACGCAGTATTTT
CASSSLTIDTQYF
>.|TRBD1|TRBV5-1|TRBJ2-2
TGCGCCAGCAGCTTAACCTCCGGGACAGGGGCCGGGGAGCTGTTTTTT
CASSLTSGTGAGELFF
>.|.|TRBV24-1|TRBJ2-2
TGTGCCACCAGCGCGCAGGGGTGGGGGGAGCTGTTTTTT
CATSAQGWGELFF
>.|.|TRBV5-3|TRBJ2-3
TGTGCCAGAAGCTTGGAAGGGGCAGATACGCAGTATTTT
CARSLEGADTQYF
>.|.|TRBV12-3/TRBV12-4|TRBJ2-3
TGTGCCAGCAGCCCGGGGGCAGGGACGCAGTATTTT
CASSPGAGTQYF
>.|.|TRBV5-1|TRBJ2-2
TGCGCCAGCAGCTTGGAGTTGACCGCGCAAGGGGAGCTGTTTTTT
CASSLELTAQGELFF